The T cell receptor beta chain under discussion was sequenced for a study of blood T cell repertoires in COVID-19. Study context: T cells, B-cell-depleted T cells, or PBMCs provided the cDNA or gDNA that served as material.

V dropped 3 bases and J dropped 10 bases, with 7 bases sitting between them. The length of the CDR3 is 10 residues. The germline V gene encodes CDR1 DFQATT and CDR2 SNEGSKA (reference sequence). Authors' analysis steps: The authors estimated nucleated cell counts from reference gene primer amplification. Only in-frame clones appear in the TCRdb table, and some are missing; sequencing was by immunoSEQ multiplex PCR. Clone size and the V and J calls come from that table; the DNA yielded D and trimming. This sample has approximately 110,000 clones, with about 87% found just once. The clonotype comes from a human donor in a cohort sampled during active COVID-19. This chain connects TRBV20-1 to TRBJ2-1; D call uncertain. What was sequenced was peripheral blood. The CDR3 sequence is CSASYLEQFF. In nucleotides, the CDR3 is TGCAGTGCTAGCTACTTGGAGCAGTTCTTC.